The 26 T cell receptor beta chains reported below all come from one sample, sequenced in a study of blood T cells in healthy people across ages. Then a second PCR, running about 6 to 12 cycles, was carried out with a sample-barcoded 5' primer and a J-beta primer mix. TCRdb passed the 5' RACE reads through MiXCR, listing each CDR3 protein once. The sample lists roughly 1.7 million distinct CDR3 sequences; roughly a third were seen once. The source material was blood. The receptors were gathered from a woman aged 30 to 39 in good health.

Note on this clonotype: The junction does not match germline at one end; this may be a read error. The CDR3 DNA sequence: TGCACCAGCAGCTTGGGATCAACAGGAGGACATGGTGGCTACACCTTC. Amino acid sequence: CTSSLGSTGGHGGYTF. The chain uses TRBV5-1 and TRBJ1-2, with a possible D match to TRBD1 (5 bases). This CDR3 contains 16 residues. Germline V gene data show CDR1 as SGHRS and CDR2 as YFSETQ.

This clonotype was picked up many times. The V and J genes are TRBV12-3 or TRBV12-4 and TRBJ1-2; TRBD1 might be the D (5 bases). V lost 1 base, J lost 8 bases, and 8 bases lay in between. The length of the CDR3 is 12 residues. CDR3 coding DNA: TGTGCCAGCAGTTTAGGCAGGGAGGGCTACACCTTC. Translating it yields CASSLGREGYTF.

The V call is TRBV20-1, the J call TRBJ2-7; TRBD2 aligns across 10 bases. CDR3 size: 15 residues. The junction had 6 bases not matched to a gene; V was cut back by 2 bases and J by 2 bases. Germline V gene lookup returns CDR1 DFQATT and CDR2 SNEGSKA (reference sequence). The CDR3 DNA follows: TGCAGTGCTAGACACCCTAGCGGGGGACCCTACGAGCAGTACTTC. This codes for CSARHPSGGPYEQYF.

In this sample, this clonotype turned up a few times. The chain links TRBV7-3 to TRBJ2-1; 8 positions match TRBD2. CDR1 and CDR2 (germline): SGHTA, FQGTGA. The CDR3 has 16 amino acids. With V trimmed by 0 bases and J by 11 bases, 12 bases remained unmatched. Written as DNA, the CDR3 is TGTGCCAGCAGCTTAACCCCGGGGGGGCCCCTTCACCAGCAGTTCTTC. Translating gives CASSLTPGGPLHQQFF.

The chain uses TRBV7-9 and TRBJ1-1; 9 nucleotides match TRBD1. The CDR3 runs 18 residues. J lost 0 bases, V lost 4 bases, and 12 bases had no gene match. Germline lookup yields CDR1 SEHNR and CDR2 FQNEAQ (reference sequence). DNA for the CDR3: TGTGCCAGCAGCTCTCGCTGCGGACAGGGGCCCCTGAACACTGAAGCTTTCTTT. Its translation: CASSSRCGQGPLNTEAFF.

This chain connects TRBV3-1 to TRBJ2-2; D call uncertain. CDR1 is LGHDT, CDR2 YNNKEL, per germline (reference sequence). The CDR3 is 15 residues long. Between the trimmed V and J ends, which lost 1 base and 4 bases, there was a span of 10 bases. The DNA for the CDR3 is TGTGCCAGCAGCCAAGGAATGGGCGGCACCGGGGAGCTGTTTTTT. Translation: CASSQGMGGTGELFF.

This sequence joins TRBV15 and TRBJ2-7; tentatively, D is TRBD1 or TRBD2 (6 bases each). Germline CDR1 LNHNV, CDR2 YYDKDF (reference sequence). V was cut by 3 bases and J by 7 bases, with 16 bases left in between. The CDR3 is made up of 14 amino acids. The CDR3 sequence is CATSRSGGRHEQYF. CDR3 in DNA: TGTGCCACCAGCAGGTCCGGGGGCCGTCATGAGCAGTACTTC.

The sample holds a few counts of this clonotype. The CDR3 loop is CSASTGTLGYGYTF. CDR3 bases: TGCAGTGCTTCTACCGGGACCTTGGGCTATGGCTACACCTTC. The J gene is TRBJ1-2, the V gene TRBV20-1; D is perhaps TRBD1 (5 bases). CDR3 length equals 14 residues. Germline V lookup: CDR1 DFQATT, CDR2 SNEGSKA (reference sequence). The V end was cut by 5 bases, the J end by 4 bases, with 17 bases between.

This clonotype was observed a few times. V is TRBV6-6 and J is TRBJ2-3; tentatively, D is TRBD2 (6 bases). V gave up 5 bases and J gave up 6 bases, with 15 bases separating them. The germline gives CDR1 MNHNY, CDR2 SVGAGI (reference sequence). This CDR3 has 14 residues. The CDR3 spells CASSHGPAGDTQYF. The DNA for the CDR3 is TGTGCCAGCAGTCACGGGCCTGCGGGGGATACGCAGTATTTT.

The sample holds many counts of this clonotype. V and J are TRBV12-3 or TRBV12-4 and TRBJ2-7; 7 nucleotides match TRBD1. V dropped 6 bases and J dropped 7; count of bases not matched to a gene: 12. The CDR3 covers 14 residues. This chain's CDR3 is CASSPTRGTREQYF. The CDR3 DNA reads as TGTGCCAGCAGCCCGACCAGGGGGACGAGGGAGCAGTACTTC.

This clonotype was recorded a few times. The rearrangement uses TRBV20-1 and TRBJ1-2; 8 bases map to TRBD1. This CDR3 spans 17 amino acids. The germline CDR1 and CDR2 sequences are DFQATT and SNEGSKA (reference sequence). J gave up 5 bases and V 1 base, and 15 bases lay outside the gene matches. CDR3 in amino acids: CSARAVGQGVGLYGYTF. DNA of the CDR3: TGCAGTGCTAGAGCCGTAGGACAGGGTGTTGGATTGTATGGCTACACCTTC.

This clonotype was counted at least ten times. The CDR3 reads CSVEDPSDGGVEVYEQFF. The CDR3 DNA follows: TGCAGCGTTGAAGATCCCTCTGACGGGGGGGTCGAGGTCTATGAGCAGTTCTTC. The gene calls are TRBV29-1 and TRBJ2-1, with 8 bases identical to TRBD2. Germline V gene data show CDR1 as SQVTM and CDR2 as ANQGSEA. Trimming cost V 0 bases and J 8 bases; bases outside gene matches: 18. The CDR3 has 18 residues.

This clonotype was found a few times. The chain is built from TRBV6-1 and TRBJ2-7; 9 positions agree with TRBD1. The V and J ends lost 7 bases and 1 base, in that order; junction bases with no gene match: 8. Germline V gene lookup returns CDR1 MNHNS and CDR2 SASEGT. The CDR3 extends over 15 amino acids. The CDR3 coding sequence is TGTGCCAGCATTCACCGGGACAGGGCGTCCTACGAGCAGTACTTC. This sequence encodes CASIHRDRASYEQYF.

J is TRBJ2-1 and V is TRBV6-6, with TRBD2 identical over 8 bases. V shed 2 bases and J 7 bases; nucleotides not matched to a gene: 10. Germline V gene data show CDR1 as MNHNY and CDR2 as SVGAGI (reference sequence). The CDR3 has 16 residues. This chain's CDR3 is CASSYLRGGESNEQFF. The CDR3 nucleotides are TGTGCCAGCAGTTACCTTCGGGGGGGCGAATCTAATGAGCAGTTCTTC.

This clonotype was counted between two and nine times. This sequence joins TRBV12-3 or TRBV12-4 and TRBJ2-5; maybe TRBD1 (7 bases). This CDR3 has 16 amino acids. The ends were cut back, 1 base at V and 1 base at J, with 13 bases in the middle. CDR3 region: CASSLGQGGIQETQYF. CDR3 bases: TGTGCCAGCAGTTTAGGGCAGGGGGGAATCCAAGAGACCCAGTACTTC.

The chain joins TRBV19 to TRBJ1-5; no reliable D call. The V gene's germline CDR1 is LNHDA and CDR2 SQIVND (reference sequence). V was shortened by 3 bases and J by 3 bases, with 6 bases between the two germline ends. CDR3 size: 13 residues. The CDR3 coding sequence is TGTGCCAGTAGTATCGGGAACAATCAGCCCCAGCATTTT. This gives the protein CASSIGNNQPQHF.

To note about this clonotype: Germline is not matched at one junction end, which may reflect a read error. This chain links TRBV2 with TRBJ2-7; no clear D gene. The closer fit of TRBJ2-5 to the DNA end suggests the J call may be wrong. The CDR3 covers 11 residues. Germline V CDR1 and CDR2: SNHLY, FYNNEI. The CDR3 reads CANSPGETQYF. CDR3 sequence (DNA): TGTGCCAACAGTCCCGGGGAGACCCAGTACTTC.

CDR3 sequence reads: CASSQGSTIQGRTEAFF. The DNA for the CDR3 is TGTGCCAGCAGCCAAGGGTCGACGATTCAAGGTAGAACTGAAGCTTTCTTT. The rearrangement links TRBV3-1 to TRBJ1-1; D gene uncertain. Germline CDR1 LGHDT, CDR2 YNNKEL (reference sequence). This CDR3 is 17 amino acids long. The V and J ends lost 1 base and 5 bases respectively, with 20 bases between them. Full variable domain (missing parts from reference TRBV3-1 and TRBJ1-1): DTAVSQTPKYLVTQMGNDKSIKCEQNLGHDTMYWYKQDSKKFLKIMFSYNNKELIINETVPNRFSPKSPDKAHLNLHINSLELGDSAVYFCASSQGSTIQGRTEAFFGQGTRLTVV.

As regards this clonotype: One end of the junction fails to match germline, which may point to a read error. This sequence joins TRBV5-1 and TRBJ2-1; D gene ambiguous. Germline V lookup: CDR1 SGHRS, CDR2 YFSETQ. The CDR3 length is 15 residues. CDR3 nucleotide sequence: TGCGCCAGCAGCTTGGCGACCAGCTCCCACAATGAGCAGTTCTTC. Translation: CASSLATSSHNEQFF.

V usage is TRBV20-1 and J usage is TRBJ2-7; tentative D call: TRBD2 (6 bases). CDR1 and CDR2 (germline): DFQATT, SNEGSKA (reference sequence). The CDR3 loop spans 13 amino acids. V lost 8 bases and J 0 bases, leaving 14 bases between the germline ends. CDR3 nucleotides: TGCAGTCCCAGGGACTTCTCCTCCTACGAGCAGTACTTC. It translates to CSPRDFSSYEQYF.

The chain employs TRBV4-1 and TRBJ2-1; unclear D gene. The CDR3 extends over 17 amino acids. Germline CDR1 and CDR2: MGHRA and YSYEKL. The V end was cut by 0 bases, the J end by 0 bases, with 12 bases between. CDR3 in DNA: TGCGCCAGCAGCCAAGATCAACCCAGGACCTCCTACAATGAGCAGTTCTTC. This encodes CASSQDQPRTSYNEQFF.

The chain carries TRBV20-1 and TRBJ2-7; 8 bases agree with TRBD1. Germline trimming cut 6 bases from V and 6 bases from J; bases unmatched to any gene: 13. CDR3 size: 14 residues. Germline V gives CDR1 DFQATT, CDR2 SNEGSKA (reference sequence). CDR3 DNA sequence: TGCAGTGCCCGTGGGACAGGCACACTATTCGAGCAGTACTTC. Translated: CSARGTGTLFEQYF.

This rearrangement joins TRBV27 to TRBJ1-4; D is possibly TRBD1 (6 bases). Germline V CDR1 and CDR2: MNHEY, SMNVEV (reference sequence). The CDR3 covers 15 residues. The germline V and J ends were trimmed by 6 bases and 3 bases, with 14 bases remaining between them. The CDR3 nucleotides read TGTGCCAGCAGGTACAAAGACAGGCCTAATGAAAAACTGTTTTTT. Translated: CASRYKDRPNEKLFF.

A few counts support this clonotype. The rearrangement uses TRBV7-7 and TRBJ2-5; 7 bases match TRBD1. There are 16 residues in the CDR3. After removal of 1 base from V and 1 base from J, the junction contained 6 bases not matched to a gene. CDR1 and CDR2 from the germline V gene are SSHAT and FNYEAQ (reference sequence). As DNA, the CDR3 is TGTGCCAGCAGCTTAGTTACGGGGACAGCCCAAGAGACCCAGTACTTC. It yields the protein CASSLVTGTAQETQYF. The entire variable domain, with the rest obtained from reference TRBV7-7 and TRBJ2-5, is as follows: GAGVSQSPRYKVTKRGQDVTLRCDPISSHATLYWYQQALGQGPEFLTYFNYEAQPDKSGLPSDRFSAERPEGSISTLTIQRTEQRDSAMYRCASSLVTGTAQETQYFGPGTRLLVL.

This clonotype was counted a single time. The V call is TRBV6-1, the J call TRBJ2-5, with a possible D match to TRBD2 (5 bases). The V end lost 6 bases, the J end lost 6 bases, and 20 bases lay between the germline ends. CDR3 length equals 15 residues. Germline CDR1 reads MNHNS; CDR2 reads SASEGT. CDR3 sequence: CASRVLKLKRKTQYF. The DNA for the CDR3 is TGTGCCAGCAGAGTCCTAAAGCTAAAGCGGAAGACCCAGTACTTC.

This clonotype was detected only a few times. The rearrangement links TRBV20-1 to TRBJ1-2; the D is unclear. V lost 4 bases and J 3 bases, leaving 9 bases between the germline ends. The germline CDR1 and CDR2 sequences are DFQATT and SNEGSKA (reference sequence). The CDR3 contains 12 residues. This CDR3 is CSATHEDYGYTF. CDR3 nucleotides: TGCAGTGCTACTCATGAGGACTATGGCTACACCTTC.